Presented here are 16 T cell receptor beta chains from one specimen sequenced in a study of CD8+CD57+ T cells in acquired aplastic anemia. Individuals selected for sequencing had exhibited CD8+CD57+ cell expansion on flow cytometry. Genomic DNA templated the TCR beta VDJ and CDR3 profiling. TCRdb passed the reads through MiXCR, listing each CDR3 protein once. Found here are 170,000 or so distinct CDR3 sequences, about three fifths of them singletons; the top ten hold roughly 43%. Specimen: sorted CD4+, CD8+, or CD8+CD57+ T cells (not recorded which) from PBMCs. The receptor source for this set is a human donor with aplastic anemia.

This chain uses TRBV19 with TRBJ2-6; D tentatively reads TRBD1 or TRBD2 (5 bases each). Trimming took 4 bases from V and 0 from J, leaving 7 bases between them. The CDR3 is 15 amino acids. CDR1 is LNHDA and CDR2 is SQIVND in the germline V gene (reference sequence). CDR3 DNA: TGTGCCAGTAGTACAGGGAGCTCTGGGGCCAACGTCCTGACTTTC. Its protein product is CASSTGSSGANVLTF.

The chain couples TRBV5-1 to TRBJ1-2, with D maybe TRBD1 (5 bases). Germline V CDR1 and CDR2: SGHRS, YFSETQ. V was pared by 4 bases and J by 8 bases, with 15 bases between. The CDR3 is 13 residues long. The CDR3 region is CASSLNTREGYTF. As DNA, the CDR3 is TGCGCCAGCAGCCTCAATACCAGGGAAGGCTACACCTTC.

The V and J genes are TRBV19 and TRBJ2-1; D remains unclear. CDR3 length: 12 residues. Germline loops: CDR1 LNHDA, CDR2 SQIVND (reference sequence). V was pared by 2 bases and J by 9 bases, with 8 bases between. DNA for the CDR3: TGTGCCAGTAGTATAAAGAGGAGTGAGCAGTTCTTC. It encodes CASSIKRSEQFF. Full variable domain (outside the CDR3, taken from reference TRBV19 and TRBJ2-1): DGGITQSPKYLFRKEGQNVTLSCEQNLNHDAMYWYRQDPGQGLRLIYYSQIVNDFQKGDIAEGYSVSREKKESFPLTVTSAQKNPTAFYLCASSIKRSEQFFGPGTRLTVL.

CDR3 nucleotide sequence: TGTGCCAGCAGCCCTGGGACAGGGGCGGGTAATGAAAAACTGTTTTTT. Protein: CASSPGTGAGNEKLFF. The chain carries TRBV9 and TRBJ1-4, with 10 bases identical to TRBD1. The ends lost 4 bases at V and 4 bases at J; junction bases unmatched: 7. Germline values: CDR1 SGDLS, CDR2 YYNGEE. This CDR3 region has 16 residues.

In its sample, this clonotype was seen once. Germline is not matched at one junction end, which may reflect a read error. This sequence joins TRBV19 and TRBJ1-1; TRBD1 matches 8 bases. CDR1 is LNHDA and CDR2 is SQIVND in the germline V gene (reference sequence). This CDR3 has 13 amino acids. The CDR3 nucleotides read TGTGCCAGTAGTCCTCGGACAGGGCAGGTATTAATCTTT. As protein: CASSPRTGQVLIF.

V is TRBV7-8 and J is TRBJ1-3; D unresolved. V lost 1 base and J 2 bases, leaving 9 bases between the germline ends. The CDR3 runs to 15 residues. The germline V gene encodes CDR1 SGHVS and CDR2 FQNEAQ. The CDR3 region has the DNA TGTGCCAGCAGCTTAGGCCCAATACCTGGAAACACCATATATTTT. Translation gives CASSLGPIPGNTIYF.

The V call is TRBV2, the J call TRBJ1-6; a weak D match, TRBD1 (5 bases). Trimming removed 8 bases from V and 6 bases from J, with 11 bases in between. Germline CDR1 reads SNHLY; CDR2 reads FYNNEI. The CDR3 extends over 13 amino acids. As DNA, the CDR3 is TGTGCCAGCCTTCCCGGGGGTAATTCACCCCTCCACTTT. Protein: CASLPGGNSPLHF.

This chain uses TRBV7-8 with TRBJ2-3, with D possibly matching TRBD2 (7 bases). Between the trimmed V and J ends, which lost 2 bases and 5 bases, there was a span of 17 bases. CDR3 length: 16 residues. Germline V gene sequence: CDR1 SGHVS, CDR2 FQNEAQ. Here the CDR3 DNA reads TGTGCCAGCAGCTTAAGGGCGGGGGCTAGAGGAGATACGCAGTATTTT. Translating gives CASSLRAGARGDTQYF.

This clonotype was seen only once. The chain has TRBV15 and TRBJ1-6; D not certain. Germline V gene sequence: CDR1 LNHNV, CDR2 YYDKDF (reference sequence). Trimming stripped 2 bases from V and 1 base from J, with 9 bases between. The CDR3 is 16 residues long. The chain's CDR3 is CATSRSMGSYNSPLHF. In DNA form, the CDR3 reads TGTGCCACCAGCAGAAGCATGGGGTCCTATAATTCACCCCTCCACTTT.

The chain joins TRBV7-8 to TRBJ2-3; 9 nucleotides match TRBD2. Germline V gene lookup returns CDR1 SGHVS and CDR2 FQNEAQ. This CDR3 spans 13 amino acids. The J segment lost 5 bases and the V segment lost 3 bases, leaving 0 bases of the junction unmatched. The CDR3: CASSFSGRDTQYF. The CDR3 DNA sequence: TGTGCCAGCAGCTTTAGCGGGAGAGATACGCAGTATTTT. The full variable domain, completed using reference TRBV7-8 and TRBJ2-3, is GAGVSQSPRYKVAKRGQDVALRCDPISGHVSLFWYQQALGQGPEFLTYFQNEAQLDKSGLPSDRFFAERPEGSVSTLKIQRTQQEDSAVYLCASSFSGRDTQYFGPGTRLTVL.

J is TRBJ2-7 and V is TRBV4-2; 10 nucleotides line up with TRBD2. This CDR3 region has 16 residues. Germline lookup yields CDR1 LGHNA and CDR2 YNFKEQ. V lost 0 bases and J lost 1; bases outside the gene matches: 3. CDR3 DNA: TGTGCCAGCAGCCAAGATGGGACTAGCGCTTCCTACGAGCAGTACTTC. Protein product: CASSQDGTSASYEQYF.

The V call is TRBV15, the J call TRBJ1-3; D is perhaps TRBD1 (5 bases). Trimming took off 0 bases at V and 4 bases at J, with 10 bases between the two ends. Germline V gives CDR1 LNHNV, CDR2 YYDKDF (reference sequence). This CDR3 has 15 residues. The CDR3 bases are TGTGCCACCAGCAGAGATGGGGCAGGGGGAAACACCATATATTTT. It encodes CATSRDGAGGNTIYF.

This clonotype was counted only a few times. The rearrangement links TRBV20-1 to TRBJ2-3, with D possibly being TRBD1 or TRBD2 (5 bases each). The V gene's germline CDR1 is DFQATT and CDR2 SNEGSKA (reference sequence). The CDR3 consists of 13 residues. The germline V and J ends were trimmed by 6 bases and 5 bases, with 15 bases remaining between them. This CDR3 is CSAKDSGGDTQYF. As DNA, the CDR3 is TGCAGTGCCAAAGATAGTGGGGGAGATACGCAGTATTTT.

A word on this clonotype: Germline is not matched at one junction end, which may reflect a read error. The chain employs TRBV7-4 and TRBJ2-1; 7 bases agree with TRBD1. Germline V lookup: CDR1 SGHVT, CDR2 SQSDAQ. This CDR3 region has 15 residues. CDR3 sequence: CASSQPDRSYNEQFF. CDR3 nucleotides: TGCGCCAGCAGCCAACCGGACAGGTCCTACAATGAGCAGTTCTTC.

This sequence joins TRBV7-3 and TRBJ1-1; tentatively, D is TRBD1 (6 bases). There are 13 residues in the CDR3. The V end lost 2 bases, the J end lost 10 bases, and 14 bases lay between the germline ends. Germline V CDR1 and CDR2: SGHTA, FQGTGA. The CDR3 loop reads CASSLGSQGPAFF. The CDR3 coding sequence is TGTGCCAGCAGCTTAGGGTCCCAGGGGCCAGCTTTCTTT.

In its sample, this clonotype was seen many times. The CDR3 region has the DNA TGCGCCAGCAGCTGGACTAGCGGGGCGTACAATGAGCAGTTCTTC. Translated: CASSWTSGAYNEQFF. The chain has TRBV5-1 and TRBJ2-1; TRBD2 matches at 12 bases. CDR3 length equals 15 residues. Germline V gene data show CDR1 as SGHRS and CDR2 as YFSETQ. After removal of 3 bases from V and 4 bases from J, the junction contained 2 bases not matched to a gene.